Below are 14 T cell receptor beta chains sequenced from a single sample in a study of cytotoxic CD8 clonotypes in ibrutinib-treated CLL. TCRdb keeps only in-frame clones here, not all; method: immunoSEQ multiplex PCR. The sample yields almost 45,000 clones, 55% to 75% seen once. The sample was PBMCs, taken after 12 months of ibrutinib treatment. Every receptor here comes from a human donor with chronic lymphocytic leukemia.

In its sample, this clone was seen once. CDR3 nucleotide sequence: TGTGCCAGCTCACCGGGACAGTTGAATGAGCAGTTCTTC. It specifies CASSPGQLNEQFF. The chain employs TRBV18 and TRBJ2-1; 7 positions agree with TRBD1. The CDR3 is 13 amino acids. The junction had 3 bases not matched to a gene; V was cut back by 3 bases and J by 7 bases. CDR1 is KGHSH and CDR2 is LQKENI in the germline V gene.

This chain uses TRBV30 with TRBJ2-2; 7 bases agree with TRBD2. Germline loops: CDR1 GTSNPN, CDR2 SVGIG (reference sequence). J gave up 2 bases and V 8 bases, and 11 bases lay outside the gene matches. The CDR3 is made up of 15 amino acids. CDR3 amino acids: CAIAALAVNTGELFF. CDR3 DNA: TGTGCCATTGCCGCCCTAGCGGTAAACACCGGGGAGCTGTTTTTT.

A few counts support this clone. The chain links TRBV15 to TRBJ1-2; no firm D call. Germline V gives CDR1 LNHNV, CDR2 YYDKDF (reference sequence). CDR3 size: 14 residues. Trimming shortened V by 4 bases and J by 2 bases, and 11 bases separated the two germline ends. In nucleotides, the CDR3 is TGTGCCACCAGCACGGCAGGCCTCAACTATGGCTACACCTTC. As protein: CATSTAGLNYGYTF.

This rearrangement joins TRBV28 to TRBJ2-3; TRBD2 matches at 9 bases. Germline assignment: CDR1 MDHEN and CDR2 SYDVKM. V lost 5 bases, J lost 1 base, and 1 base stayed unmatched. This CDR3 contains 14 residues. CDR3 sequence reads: CASSQREGTDTQYF. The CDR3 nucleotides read TGTGCCAGCAGTCAGCGGGAGGGCACAGATACGCAGTATTTT.

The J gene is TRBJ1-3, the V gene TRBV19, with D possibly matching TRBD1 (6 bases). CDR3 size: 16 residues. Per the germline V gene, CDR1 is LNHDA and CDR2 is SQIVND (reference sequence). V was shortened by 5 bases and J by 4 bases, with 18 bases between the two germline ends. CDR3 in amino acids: CASSSRQEWSGNTIYF. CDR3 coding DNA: TGTGCCAGTAGTTCCAGACAGGAATGGTCCGGAAACACCATATATTTT.

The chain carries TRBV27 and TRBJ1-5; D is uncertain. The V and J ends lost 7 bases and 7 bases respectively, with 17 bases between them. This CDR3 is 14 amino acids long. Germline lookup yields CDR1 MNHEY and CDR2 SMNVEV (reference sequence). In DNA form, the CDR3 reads TGTGCCAGCATGCGGGGAGTATCGGGGCAGCCCCAGCATTTT. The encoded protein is CASMRGVSGQPQHF.

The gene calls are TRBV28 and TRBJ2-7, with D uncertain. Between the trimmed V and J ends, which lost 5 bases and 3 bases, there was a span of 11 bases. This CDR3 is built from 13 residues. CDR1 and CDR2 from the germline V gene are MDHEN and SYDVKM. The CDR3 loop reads CASSPDPRYEQYF. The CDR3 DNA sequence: TGTGCCAGCAGTCCGGACCCCCGCTACGAGCAGTACTTC.

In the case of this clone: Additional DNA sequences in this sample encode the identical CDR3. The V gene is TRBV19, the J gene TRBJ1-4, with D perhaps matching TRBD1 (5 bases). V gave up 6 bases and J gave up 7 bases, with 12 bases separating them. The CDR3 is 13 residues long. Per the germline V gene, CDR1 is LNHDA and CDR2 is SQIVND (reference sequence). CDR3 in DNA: TGTGCCAGTAGCGGACAAGGTGGTGAAAAACTGTTTTTT. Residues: CASSGQGGEKLFF.

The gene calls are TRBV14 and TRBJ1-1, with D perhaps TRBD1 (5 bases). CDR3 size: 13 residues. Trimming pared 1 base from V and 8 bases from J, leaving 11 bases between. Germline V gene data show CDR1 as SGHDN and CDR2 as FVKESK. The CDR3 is CASSQARGREAFF. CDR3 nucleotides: TGTGCCAGCAGCCAAGCCCGGGGCAGGGAAGCTTTCTTT. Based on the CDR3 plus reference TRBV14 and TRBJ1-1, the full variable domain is EAGVTQFPSHSVIEKGQTVTLRCDPISGHDNLYWYRRVMGKEIKFLLHFVKESKQDESGMPNNRFLAERTGGTYSTLKVQPAELEDSGVYFCASSQARGREAFFGQGTRLTVV.

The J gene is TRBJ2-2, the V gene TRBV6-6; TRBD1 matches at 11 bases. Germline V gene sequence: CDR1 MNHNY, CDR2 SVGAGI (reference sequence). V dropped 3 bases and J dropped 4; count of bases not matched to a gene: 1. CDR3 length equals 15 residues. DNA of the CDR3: TGTGCCAGCAGTTATGGGACAGGGGGCACCGGGGAGCTGTTTTTT. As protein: CASSYGTGGTGELFF.

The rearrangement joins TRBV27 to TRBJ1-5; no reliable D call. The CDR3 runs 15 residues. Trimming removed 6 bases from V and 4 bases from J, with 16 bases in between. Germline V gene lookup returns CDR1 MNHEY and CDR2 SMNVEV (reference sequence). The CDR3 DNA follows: TGTGCCAGCAGCGACATTACAGTACCAAATCAGCCCCAGCATTTT. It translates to CASSDITVPNQPQHF.

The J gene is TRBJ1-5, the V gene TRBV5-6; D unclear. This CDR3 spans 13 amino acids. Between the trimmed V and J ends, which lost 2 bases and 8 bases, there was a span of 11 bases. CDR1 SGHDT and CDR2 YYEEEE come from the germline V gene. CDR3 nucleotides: TGTGCCAGCAGCTTAGGAAACCGTGAGCCCCAGCATTTT. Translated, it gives CASSLGNREPQHF.

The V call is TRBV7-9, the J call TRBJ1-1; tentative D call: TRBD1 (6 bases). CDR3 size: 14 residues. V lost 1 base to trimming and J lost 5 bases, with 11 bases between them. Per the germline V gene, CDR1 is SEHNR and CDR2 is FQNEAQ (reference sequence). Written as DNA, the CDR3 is TGTGCCAGCAGCTTAGTGGGGGCTGGGACTGAAGCTTTCTTT. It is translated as CASSLVGAGTEAFF.

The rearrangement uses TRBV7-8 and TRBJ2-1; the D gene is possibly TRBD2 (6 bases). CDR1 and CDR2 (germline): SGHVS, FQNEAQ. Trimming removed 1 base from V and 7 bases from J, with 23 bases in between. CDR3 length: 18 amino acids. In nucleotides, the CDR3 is TGTGCCAGCAGCTTAGTGGGTCGGCGGGATTGGTCGGTGAATGAGCAGTTCTTC. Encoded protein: CASSLVGRRDWSVNEQFF.